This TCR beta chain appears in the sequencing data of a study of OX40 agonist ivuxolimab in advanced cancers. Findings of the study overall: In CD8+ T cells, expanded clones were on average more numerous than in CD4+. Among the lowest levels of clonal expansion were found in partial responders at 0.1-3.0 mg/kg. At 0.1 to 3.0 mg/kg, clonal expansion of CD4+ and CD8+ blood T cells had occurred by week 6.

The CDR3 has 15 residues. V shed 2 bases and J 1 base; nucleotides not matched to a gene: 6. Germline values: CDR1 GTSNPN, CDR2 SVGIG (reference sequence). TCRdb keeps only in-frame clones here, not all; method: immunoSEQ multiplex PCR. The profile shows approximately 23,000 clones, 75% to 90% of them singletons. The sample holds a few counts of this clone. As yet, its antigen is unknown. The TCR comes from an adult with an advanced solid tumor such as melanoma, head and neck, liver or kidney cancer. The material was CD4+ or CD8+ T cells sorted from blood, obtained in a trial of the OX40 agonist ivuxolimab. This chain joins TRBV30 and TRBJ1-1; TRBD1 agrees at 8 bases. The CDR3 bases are TGTGCCTGGAGTCGATGGGACAGGTGGAACACTGAAGCTTTCTTT. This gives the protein CAWSRWDRWNTEAFF.